These 24 T cell receptor beta chains share one sample of origin, sequenced in a study of blood T cell repertoires in COVID-19. Profiling relied on immunoSEQ multiplex PCR, and the TCRdb table lists in-frame clones only, not all of them. The data hold about 83,000 clones, with more than 65% observed a single time. The sample consisted of peripheral blood. The receptors were gathered from a woman older than 75 with active or convalescent COVID-19.

This sequence joins TRBV5-1 and TRBJ2-5; 9 bases fit TRBD1. CDR1 SGHRS and CDR2 YFSETQ come from the germline V gene. With 2 bases clipped from V and 5 bases from J, the junction kept 10 bases outside the gene matches. The CDR3 contains 16 residues. CDR3 in DNA: TGCGCCAGCAGCTTCGACCGGGACAGGGTACGGGAGACCCAGTACTTC. It yields the protein CASSFDRDRVRETQYF.

This clone was recorded only once. The rearrangement joins TRBV5-1 to TRBJ2-5; D might be TRBD1 (6 bases). Trimming removed 0 bases from V and 5 bases from J, with 17 bases in between. Germline lookup yields CDR1 SGHRS and CDR2 YFSETQ. The CDR3 is 16 amino acids. Here the CDR3 reads CASSLELGTQGETQYF. In DNA, the CDR3 is TGCGCCAGCAGCTTGGAGCTCGGGACCCAGGGGGAGACCCAGTACTTC.

In its sample, this clone was seen once. The V and J genes are TRBV2 and TRBJ2-1; 12 bases agree with TRBD1. CDR3 length equals 15 residues. V lost 4 bases, J lost 8 bases, and 6 bases stayed unmatched. The V gene's germline CDR1 is SNHLY and CDR2 FYNNEI. The DNA of the CDR3 is TGTGCCAGCAGTGGGGACAGGGGGCTAAGCGATGAGCAGTTCTTC. Encoded protein: CASSGDRGLSDEQFF. The full variable domain, rest sourced from reference TRBV2 and TRBJ2-1, is EPEVTQTPSHQVTQMGQEVILRCVPISNHLYFYWYRQILGQKVEFLVSFYNNEISEKSEIFDDQFSVERPDGSNFTLKIRSTKLEDSAMYFCASSGDRGLSDEQFFGPGTRLTVL.

At least ten counts were recorded for this clone. The chain couples TRBV11-1 to TRBJ2-7; D gene ambiguous. CDR1 and CDR2 from the germline V gene are SGHAT and FQDESV (reference sequence). Trimming left V 5 bases short and J 6 bases short, with 14 bases between. The CDR3 sequence is 13 residues long. CDR3 in DNA: TGTGCCAGCAGCCTGAACGTGGGCTCCGAGCAGTACTTC. It specifies CASSLNVGSEQYF.

The CDR3 here is CASSTQGYGYTF. The CDR3 DNA sequence: TGTGCCAGCAGCACACAGGGATATGGCTACACCTTC. V gene TRBV14 combines with J gene TRBJ1-2, with D possibly TRBD1 on 6 matching bases. Trimming left V 5 bases short and J 5 bases short, with 9 bases between. Germline lookup yields CDR1 SGHDN and CDR2 FVKESK. The CDR3 runs to 12 residues.

J is TRBJ1-4 and V is TRBV6-5, with 8 bases matching TRBD1. Germline values: CDR1 MNHEY, CDR2 SVGAGI. The length of the CDR3 is 13 residues. After removal of 6 bases from V and 8 bases from J, the junction contained 5 bases not matched to a gene. CDR3 sequence reads: CASRQGAGEKLFF. In nucleotides, the CDR3 is TGTGCCAGCAGGCAGGGGGCGGGGGAAAAACTGTTTTTT.

This rearrangement joins TRBV9 to TRBJ2-2; D is possibly TRBD2 (5 bases). Germline CDR1 and CDR2: SGDLS and YYNGEE. The CDR3 consists of 14 residues. Trimming took 3 bases from V and 6 from J, leaving 12 bases between them. For the CDR3, the DNA is TGTGCCAGCAGCGCTGGACTGTACGCCGGGGAGCTGTTTTTT. Translated: CASSAGLYAGELFF.

V usage is TRBV3-1 (or the pseudogene TRBV3-2) and J usage is TRBJ2-5; D is ambiguous. V was pared by 1 base and J by 1 base, with 4 bases between. Germline CDR1 and CDR2: LGHDT and YNNKEL (reference sequence). The CDR3 consists of 13 residues. In nucleotides, the CDR3 is TGTGCCAGCAGCCAAGTATCCCAAGAGACCCAGTACTTC. Translation gives CASSQVSQETQYF.

This clone was detected a few times. V gene TRBV11-2 combines with J gene TRBJ2-1; unclear D gene. This CDR3 has 12 amino acids. Germline V CDR1 and CDR2: SGHAT, FQNNGV. V was trimmed by 0 bases and J by 5 bases, leaving 2 bases between them. The CDR3 DNA reads as TGTGCCAGCAGCTTAGACGACAATGAGCAGTTCTTC. It yields the protein CASSLDDNEQFF. The whole variable domain, filled in from reference TRBV11-2 and TRBJ2-1, reads EAGVAQSPRYKIIEKRQSVAFWCNPISGHATLYWYQQILGQGPKLLIQFQNNGVVDDSQLPKDRFSAERLKGVDSTLKIQPAKLEDSAVYLCASSLDDNEQFFGPGTRLTVL.

The genes are TRBV29-1 and TRBJ2-7, with 8 positions matching TRBD1. Per the germline V gene, CDR1 is SQVTM and CDR2 is ANQGSEA. After removal of 6 bases from V and 6 bases from J, the junction contained 13 bases not matched to a gene. This CDR3 spans 14 amino acids. The CDR3: CSVPKTGQDGEQYF. The CDR3 DNA sequence: TGCAGCGTCCCAAAGACGGGACAGGACGGCGAGCAGTACTTC.

The CDR3 protein is CAWSVPSGAYNEQFF. In nucleotides, the CDR3 is TGTGCCTGGAGTGTACCTAGCGGGGCCTACAATGAGCAGTTCTTC. The chain recombines TRBV30 with TRBJ2-1, with 9 nucleotides matching TRBD2. CDR1 and CDR2 from the germline V gene are GTSNPN and SVGIG (reference sequence). V shed 0 bases, J shed 2 bases, and the junction held 2 bases outside the gene matches. The CDR3 is 15 amino acids.

J is TRBJ1-4 and V is TRBV29-1; 7 bases map to TRBD1. Germline V gene data show CDR1 as SQVTM and CDR2 as ANQGSEA. This CDR3 spans 12 amino acids. J gave up 8 bases and V 6 bases, and 6 bases lay outside the gene matches. Written as DNA, the CDR3 is TGCAGCGTGCGACAGGGTAGGGAAAAACTGTTTTTT. Residues: CSVRQGREKLFF.

The CDR3 DNA reads as TGTGCCAGCAGTGAAGCGGTCCCAGGGGCCACCGGGGAGCTGTTTTTT. Encoded protein: CASSEAVPGATGELFF. The chain uses TRBV6-1 and TRBJ2-2; D is perhaps TRBD1 (6 bases). V gave up 0 bases and J gave up 4 bases, with 12 bases separating them. The CDR3 spans 16 residues. CDR1 MNHNS and CDR2 SASEGT come from the germline V gene.

In its sample, this clone was seen many times. J is TRBJ1-4 and V is TRBV7-2; 7 bases are a match to TRBD1. Germline V gives CDR1 SGHTA, CDR2 FQGNSA. V lost 5 bases, J lost 6 bases, and 12 bases stayed unmatched. This CDR3 spans 16 amino acids. This CDR3 reads CASSAHSGTVDEKLFF. The DNA of the CDR3 is TGTGCCAGCAGCGCGCACTCCGGGACAGTTGATGAAAAACTGTTTTTT.

The V call is TRBV18, the J call TRBJ1-2, with TRBD1 matching over 7 bases. This CDR3 has 17 amino acids. Germline V gene sequence: CDR1 KGHSH, CDR2 LQKENI. The trim removed 0 bases at V and 0 bases at J, leaving 7 bases unmatched. CDR3 DNA sequence: TGTGCCAGCTCACCACCGGGACAGATAAACTCTAACTATGGCTACACCTTC. It is translated as CASSPPGQINSNYGYTF.

This clone is a singleton in its sample. The chain combines TRBV11-2 with TRBJ2-3; 9 bases are a match to TRBD2. Losses at the gene ends were 7 bases for V and 12 bases for J; bases not matched to a gene: 11. This CDR3 region has 13 residues. Germline V CDR1 and CDR2: SGHAT, FQNNGV. The CDR3 loop is CASTSGRGGFQYF. As DNA, the CDR3 is TGTGCCAGCACCTCGGGGCGGGGGGGATTCCAGTATTTT.

This chain uses TRBV5-4 with TRBJ1-4; 9 nucleotides line up with TRBD1. CDR3 size: 16 residues. Trimming took 1 base from V and 6 from J; bases not matched to a gene: 7. Germline V gives CDR1 SGHNT, CDR2 YYREEE (reference sequence). The chain's CDR3 is CASSLPGQGSYEKLFF. DNA of the CDR3: TGTGCCAGCAGCTTGCCGGGACAGGGTAGTTATGAAAAACTGTTTTTT. The full variable domain, rest sourced from reference TRBV5-4 and TRBJ1-4, is ETGVTQSPTHLIKTRGQQVTLRCSSQSGHNTVSWYQQALGQGPQFIFQYYREEENGRGNFPPRFSGLQFPNYSSELNVNALELDDSALYLCASSLPGQGSYEKLFFGSGTQLSVL.

The chain combines TRBV13 with TRBJ1-6; TRBD1 aligns across 9 bases. Germline assignment: CDR1 PRHDT and CDR2 FYEKMQ (reference sequence). There are 16 residues in the CDR3. V lost 9 bases and J lost 5; bases outside the gene matches: 11. The CDR3 nucleotides are TGTGCCAGTCGGGGCCTACAGGGGGCAAATAATTCACCCCTCCACTTT. Its protein product is CASRGLQGANNSPLHF. The complete variable domain, with remaining parts taken from reference TRBV13 and TRBJ1-6, reads AAGVIQSPRHLIKEKRETATLKCYPIPRHDTVYWYQQGPGQDPQFLISFYEKMQSDKGSIPDRFSAQQFSDYHSELNMSSLELGDSALYFCASRGLQGANNSPLHFGNGTRLTVT.

The chain joins TRBV5-1 to TRBJ2-3, with 7 bases lining up with TRBD2. Germline lookup yields CDR1 SGHRS and CDR2 YFSETQ. This CDR3 spans 17 amino acids. V was pared by 0 bases and J by 1 base, with 8 bases of the junction left unmatched. The CDR3 DNA follows: TGCGCCAGCAGCTTGGGGCCTAGCGGTCTCGGCACAGATACGCAGTATTTT. This encodes CASSLGPSGLGTDTQYF.

The V call is TRBV7-2, the J call TRBJ2-5; 13 nucleotides align to TRBD2. From germline, CDR1 is SGHTA and CDR2 FQGNSA. CDR3 length equals 15 residues. V gave up 6 bases and J gave up 1 base; unmatched junction bases: 2. DNA of the CDR3: TGTGCCAGCAGAGGGACTAGCGGGGCCCAAGAGACCCAGTACTTC. This codes for CASRGTSGAQETQYF.

V and J are TRBV5-1 and TRBJ1-3; D is ambiguous. The germline CDR1 and CDR2 sequences are SGHRS and YFSETQ. The CDR3 covers 16 residues. V was pared by 0 bases and J by 4 bases, with 14 bases between. CDR3 in DNA: TGCGCCAGCAGCTTGGCCCTCGCGGGAGTAGGAAACACCATATATTTT. Its protein is CASSLALAGVGNTIYF.

In this sample, this clone turned up a few times. The chain joins TRBV19 to TRBJ1-1, with 8 bases matching TRBD1. The CDR3 extends over 14 amino acids. The J segment lost 2 bases and the V segment lost 4 bases, leaving 3 bases of the junction unmatched. Germline CDR1 reads LNHDA; CDR2 reads SQIVND (reference sequence). The CDR3 sequence: CASSTGTGNTEAFF. The DNA for the CDR3 is TGTGCCAGTAGTACCGGGACAGGTAACACTGAAGCTTTCTTT.

The chain has TRBV19 and TRBJ1-2; D remains unclear. V lost 3 bases and J lost 0, with 5 bases in between. The germline gives CDR1 LNHDA, CDR2 SQIVND (reference sequence). The CDR3 is 13 amino acids. CDR3 region: CASSIRANYGYTF. For the CDR3, the DNA is TGTGCCAGTAGTATCCGAGCTAACTATGGCTACACCTTC.

This clone occurred once. V gene TRBV25-1 combines with J gene TRBJ1-1; 8 bases line up with TRBD1. The germline V gene encodes CDR1 MGHDK and CDR2 SYGVNS. The V segment lost 6 bases and the J segment 0 bases; nucleotides outside the gene matches: 12. This CDR3 is 17 amino acids long. CDR3 residues: CASSLNSGGPLNTEAFF. CDR3 nucleotides: TGTGCCAGCAGCCTGAACTCAGGGGGCCCCTTGAACACTGAAGCTTTCTTT.